These 22 T cell receptor beta chains share one sample of origin, sequenced in a study of T cell responses to AZD1222 COVID-19 vaccine. Measured with immunoSEQ multiplex PCR; TCRdb has only the in-frame clones, and not every one. This table holds roughly 110,000 clones, 85% to 90% found once. The sample consisted of peripheral blood, taken on day 0 of AZD1222 vaccination. These receptor sequences come from an adult in good health.

This clone came up once. The V call is TRBV5-6, the J call TRBJ1-1, with a weak D call TRBD1 (6 bases). Trimming pared 5 bases from V and 0 bases from J, leaving 14 bases between. Germline V gene sequence: CDR1 SGHDT, CDR2 YYEEEE. The CDR3 is made up of 15 amino acids. CDR3 residues: CASRAGAAMNTEAFF. CDR3 nucleotide sequence: TGTGCCAGCAGAGCGGGGGCAGCGATGAACACTGAAGCTTTCTTT.

The gene calls are TRBV19 and TRBJ1-2; D perhaps matches TRBD1 (6 bases). Germline V gives CDR1 LNHDA, CDR2 SQIVND (reference sequence). The V end lost 9 bases, the J end lost 8 bases, and 19 bases lay between the germline ends. This CDR3 contains 13 residues. The chain's CDR3 is CASRQAASGGYTF. CDR3 coding DNA: TGTGCCAGCAGACAGGCGGCATCGGGGGGCTACACCTTC.

V usage is TRBV10-3 and J usage is TRBJ1-1; tentative D call: TRBD1 (6 bases). This CDR3 is built from 11 residues. V lost 7 bases, J lost 8 bases, and 11 bases lay in between. Germline V gives CDR1 ENHRY, CDR2 SYGVKD. CDR3 loop: CAIIEQGEAFF. DNA for the CDR3: TGTGCCATCATCGAACAGGGAGAAGCTTTCTTT.

V is TRBV5-4 and J is TRBJ1-6, with 8 bases lining up with TRBD1. This CDR3 contains 13 residues. Per the germline V gene, CDR1 is SGHNT and CDR2 is YYREEE (reference sequence). The junction had 4 bases not matched to a gene; V was cut back by 7 bases and J by 7 bases. CDR3 nucleotide sequence: TGTGCCAGCGCCCGGGACAGGAATTCACCCCTCCACTTT. Its translation: CASARDRNSPLHF.

The gene calls are TRBV2 and TRBJ2-7; a weak D match, TRBD1 (6 bases). The CDR3 consists of 14 residues. Looked up from germline, CDR1 is SNHLY and CDR2 is FYNNEI. With 6 bases removed from V and 2 bases from J, the gap between germline ends came to 14 bases. CDR3 sequence: CASRVRQGPYEQYF. The DNA of the CDR3 is TGTGCCAGCAGGGTACGGCAGGGGCCCTACGAGCAGTACTTC.

The gene calls are TRBV11-1 and TRBJ2-1; TRBD2 is a possible D gene (5 bases). V lost 6 bases and J lost 7, with 7 bases in between. Germline assignment: CDR1 SGHAT and CDR2 FQDESV (reference sequence). CDR3 length: 11 residues. The DNA for the CDR3 is TGTGCCAGCAGTTGGACTAATGAGCAGTTCTTC. Its protein product is CASSWTNEQFF.

The V call is TRBV4-2, the J call TRBJ1-6; D ambiguous. CDR1 and CDR2 (germline): LGHNA, YNFKEQ. V was cut by 5 bases and J by 11 bases, with 19 bases left in between. This CDR3 contains 15 residues. The CDR3 here is CASSSRAQLGTPLHF. DNA for the CDR3: TGTGCCAGCAGCTCCCGGGCCCAACTAGGGACACCCCTCCACTTT.

This chain links TRBV7-2 with TRBJ2-7; D tentatively fits TRBD1 or TRBD2 (5 bases each). The ends were cut back, 5 bases at V and 0 bases at J, with 14 bases in the middle. This CDR3 is built from 15 residues. The germline CDR1 and CDR2 sequences are SGHTA and FQGNSA. The CDR3 coding sequence is TGTGCCAGCAGCCGCCAGGGAGCCTCCTCCTACGAGCAGTACTTC. As protein: CASSRQGASSYEQYF.

The chain's CDR3 is CASTLDRMVAGELFF. DNA for the CDR3: TGTGCCAGCACCCTAGACAGGATGGTTGCCGGGGAGCTGTTTTTT. This rearrangement joins TRBV2 to TRBJ2-2; D is perhaps TRBD1 (6 bases). This CDR3 is 15 amino acids long. Between the trimmed V and J ends, which lost 7 bases and 6 bases, there was a span of 18 bases. CDR1 is SNHLY and CDR2 is FYNNEI in the germline V gene.

The chain is built from TRBV5-1 and TRBJ2-3; TRBD2 matches at 12 bases. With 4 bases clipped from V and 4 bases from J, the junction kept 7 bases outside the gene matches. The CDR3 contains 16 residues. From germline, CDR1 is SGHRS and CDR2 YFSETQ. The CDR3 region is CASSRRLAGVSDTQYF. In DNA form, the CDR3 reads TGCGCCAGCAGCCGTCGACTAGCGGGAGTGTCAGATACGCAGTATTTT. The full variable domain, rest sourced from reference TRBV5-1 and TRBJ2-3, is KAGVTQTPRYLIKTRGQQVTLSCSPISGHRSVSWYQQTPGQGLQFLFEYFSETQRNKGNFPGRFSGRQFSNSRSEMNVSTLELGDSALYLCASSRRLAGVSDTQYFGPGTRLTVL.

This clone was observed a handful of times. The chain recombines TRBV5-1 with TRBJ1-1; D gene uncertain. From germline, CDR1 is SGHRS and CDR2 YFSETQ. The V gene lost 0 bases and the J gene lost 1 base, with 13 bases spanning the gap. This CDR3 is built from 16 residues. CDR3 in DNA: TGCGCCAGCAGCTTGGCCACCCACTATGGGAACACTGAAGCTTTCTTT. As protein: CASSLATHYGNTEAFF.

This clone has only a few counts. This rearrangement joins TRBV10-1 to TRBJ2-5, with 8 bases matching TRBD2. V lost 5 bases to trimming and J lost 5 bases; unmatched junction nucleotides: 13. The CDR3 has 16 amino acids. Germline CDR1 WNHNN, CDR2 SYGVQD (reference sequence). The CDR3 reads CASSPSSGTREETQYF. The CDR3 DNA reads as TGCGCCAGCAGTCCAAGTTCCGGGACTAGGGAGGAGACCCAGTACTTC.

The chain joins TRBV28 to TRBJ1-2, with no clear D. V lost 8 bases and J lost 4, with 5 bases in between. Germline assignment: CDR1 MDHEN and CDR2 SYDVKM. The length of the CDR3 is 10 residues. CDR3 nucleotides: TGTGCCAGCTTTTCCTATGGCTACACCTTC. It codes for CASFSYGYTF.

V and J are TRBV7-6 and TRBJ2-2; a weak D match, TRBD2 (7 bases). V was pared by 8 bases and J by 4 bases, with 26 bases between. The CDR3 loop spans 18 amino acids. Germline V gives CDR1 SGHVS, CDR2 FNYEAQ. The CDR3, as DNA: TGTGCCAGCGGCTCCCAAAATCCCTGGGGAGGGGGCACCGGGGAGCTGTTTTTT. This gives the protein CASGSQNPWGGGTGELFF.

This sequence joins TRBV5-4 and TRBJ1-5; tentative D call: TRBD1 (5 bases). V was shortened by 0 bases and J by 0 bases, with 7 bases between the two germline ends. The CDR3 is 15 amino acids. CDR1 SGHNT and CDR2 YYREEE come from the germline V gene (reference sequence). The CDR3 DNA follows: TGTGCCAGCAGCTTGGGGGGGAATAGCAATCAGCCCCAGCATTTT. Translation gives CASSLGGNSNQPQHF. Based on the CDR3 plus reference TRBV5-4 and TRBJ1-5, the full variable domain is ETGVTQSPTHLIKTRGQQVTLRCSSQSGHNTVSWYQQALGQGPQFIFQYYREEENGRGNFPPRFSGLQFPNYSSELNVNALELDDSALYLCASSLGGNSNQPQHFGDGTRLSIL.

V is TRBV28 and J is TRBJ1-3; D remains ambiguous. Germline V gene data show CDR1 as MDHEN and CDR2 as SYDVKM. The CDR3 totals 14 residues. Trimming removed 10 bases from V and 0 bases from J, with 13 bases in between. CDR3 residues: CAISQLISGNTIYF. The CDR3 DNA reads TGTGCCATCTCACAGCTTATCTCTGGAAACACCATATATTTT.

The V gene is TRBV6-5, the J gene TRBJ2-2; D might be TRBD2 (6 bases). CDR1 MNHEY and CDR2 SVGAGI come from the germline V gene. This CDR3 is 15 amino acids long. Trimming stripped 11 bases from V and 5 bases from J, with 21 bases between. CDR3 sequence: CAARGGQSRTGELFF. The CDR3 DNA sequence: TGTGCCGCCCGTGGAGGGCAATCCCGAACCGGGGAGCTGTTTTTT.

J is TRBJ1-6 and V is TRBV2; a possible D gene is TRBD1 (6 bases). This CDR3 spans 13 amino acids. V was pared by 6 bases and J by 9 bases, with 12 bases between. CDR1 and CDR2 (germline): SNHLY, FYNNEI. The CDR3 is CASRVDRISPLHF. DNA of the CDR3: TGTGCCAGCAGAGTAGACAGGATTTCACCCCTCCACTTT. The full variable domain, its missing parts supplied by reference TRBV2 and TRBJ1-6, is EPEVTQTPSHQVTQMGQEVILRCVPISNHLYFYWYRQILGQKVEFLVSFYNNEISEKSEIFDDQFSVERPDGSNFTLKIRSTKLEDSAMYFCASRVDRISPLHFGNGTRLTVT.

This clone was recorded a few times. As DNA, the CDR3 is TGTGCCAGCTCACCAAGAGACATAGGGATGAGTTGGGCTTACAATCAGCCCCAGCATTTT. Its protein product is CASSPRDIGMSWAYNQPQHF. This chain joins TRBV18 and TRBJ1-5; D is unclear. Germline V lookup: CDR1 KGHSH, CDR2 LQKENI. V dropped 2 bases and J dropped 3 bases, with 26 bases sitting between them. The CDR3 runs 20 residues.

This clone occurred once. The V call is TRBV5-4, the J call TRBJ1-1; D perhaps matches TRBD1 (6 bases). V was shortened by 1 base and J by 4 bases, with 14 bases between the two germline ends. Germline V CDR1 and CDR2: SGHNT, YYREEE (reference sequence). The CDR3 spans 15 residues. This chain's CDR3 is CASSLPPGAATEAFF. The CDR3 DNA follows: TGTGCCAGCAGCTTGCCCCCGGGGGCCGCCACTGAAGCTTTCTTT. Together with reference TRBV5-4 and TRBJ1-1, the CDR3 gives the full variable domain: ETGVTQSPTHLIKTRGQQVTLRCSSQSGHNTVSWYQQALGQGPQFIFQYYREEENGRGNFPPRFSGLQFPNYSSELNVNALELDDSALYLCASSLPPGAATEAFFGQGTRLTVV.

The chain joins TRBV9 to TRBJ2-7; maybe TRBD2 (6 bases). The CDR3 has 15 residues. Deletions cut 4 bases from V and 0 bases from J, with 14 bases between. In germline, CDR1 is SGDLS, CDR2 YYNGEE. The CDR3 coding sequence is TGTGCCAGCAGCCTTAGCGGATCCTTCTCCTACGAGCAGTACTTC. Translation gives CASSLSGSFSYEQYF.

The genes are TRBV27 and TRBJ1-1; tentative D call: TRBD1 (5 bases). This CDR3 is 14 amino acids long. Trimming removed 7 bases at V and 0 bases at J, with 12 bases between. Germline CDR1 is MNHEY and CDR2 is SMNVEV (reference sequence). The CDR3 DNA reads TGTGCCAGCACCTCGGACACCCTGAACACTGAAGCTTTCTTT. Its translation is CASTSDTLNTEAFF.